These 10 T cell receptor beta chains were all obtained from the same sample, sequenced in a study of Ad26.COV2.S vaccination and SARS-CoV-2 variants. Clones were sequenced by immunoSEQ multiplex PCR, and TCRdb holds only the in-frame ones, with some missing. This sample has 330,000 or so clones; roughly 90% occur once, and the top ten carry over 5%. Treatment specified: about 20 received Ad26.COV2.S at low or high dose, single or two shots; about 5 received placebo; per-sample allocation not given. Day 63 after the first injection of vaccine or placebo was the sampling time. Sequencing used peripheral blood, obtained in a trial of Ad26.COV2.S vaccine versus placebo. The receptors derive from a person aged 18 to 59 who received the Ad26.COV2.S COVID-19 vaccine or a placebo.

CDR3 sequence (DNA): TGTGCCAGCAGTAATATGGGACTGCCAAACACTGAAGCTTTCTTT. Protein product: CASSNMGLPNTEAFF. V and J are TRBV6-2 or TRBV6-3 and TRBJ1-1; possible D gene TRBD1, 5 bases. This CDR3 contains 15 residues. V lost 5 bases and J 2 bases, leaving 15 bases between the germline ends. Germline-derived CDR1 and CDR2 are MNHEY and SVGEGT.

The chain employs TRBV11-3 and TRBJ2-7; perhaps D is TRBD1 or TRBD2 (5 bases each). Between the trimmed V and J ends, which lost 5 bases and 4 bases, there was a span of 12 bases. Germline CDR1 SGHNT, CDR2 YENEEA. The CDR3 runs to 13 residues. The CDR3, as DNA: TGTGCCAGCAGCATTCGGGACGGATACGAGCAGTACTTC. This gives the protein CASSIRDGYEQYF.

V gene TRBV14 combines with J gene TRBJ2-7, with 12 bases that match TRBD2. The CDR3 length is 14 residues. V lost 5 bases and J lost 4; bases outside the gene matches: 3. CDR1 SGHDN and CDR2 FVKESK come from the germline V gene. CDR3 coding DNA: TGTGCCAGCAGCTCACTAGCGGGAGGTTACGAGCAGTACGTC. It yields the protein CASSSLAGGYEQYV.

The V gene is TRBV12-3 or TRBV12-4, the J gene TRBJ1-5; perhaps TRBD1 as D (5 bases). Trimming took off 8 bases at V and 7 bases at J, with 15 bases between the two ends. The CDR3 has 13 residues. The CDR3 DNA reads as TGTGCCAGCGGAGAAGGGGCTGGGCAGCCCCAGCATTTT. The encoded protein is CASGEGAGQPQHF.

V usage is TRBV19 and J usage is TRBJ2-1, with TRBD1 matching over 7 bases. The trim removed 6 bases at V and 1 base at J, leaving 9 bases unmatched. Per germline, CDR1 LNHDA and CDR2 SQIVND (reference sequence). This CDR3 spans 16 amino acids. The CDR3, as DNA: TGTGCCAGTAGCGCCGCTAACAGGGGTTCCTACAATGAGCAGTTCTTC. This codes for CASSAANRGSYNEQFF.

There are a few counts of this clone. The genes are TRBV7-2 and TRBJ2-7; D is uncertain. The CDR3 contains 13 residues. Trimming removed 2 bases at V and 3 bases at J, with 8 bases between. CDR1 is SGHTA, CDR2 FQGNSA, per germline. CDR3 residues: CASSLSPGYEQYF. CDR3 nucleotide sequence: TGTGCCAGCAGCTTATCCCCCGGCTACGAGCAGTACTTC.

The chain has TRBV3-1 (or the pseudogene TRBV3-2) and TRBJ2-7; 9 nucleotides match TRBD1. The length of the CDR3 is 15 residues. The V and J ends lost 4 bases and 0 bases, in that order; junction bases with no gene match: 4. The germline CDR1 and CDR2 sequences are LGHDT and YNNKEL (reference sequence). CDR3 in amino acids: CASSRGTGSSYEQYF. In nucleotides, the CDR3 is TGTGCCAGCAGCCGCGGGACAGGGAGCTCCTACGAGCAGTACTTC.

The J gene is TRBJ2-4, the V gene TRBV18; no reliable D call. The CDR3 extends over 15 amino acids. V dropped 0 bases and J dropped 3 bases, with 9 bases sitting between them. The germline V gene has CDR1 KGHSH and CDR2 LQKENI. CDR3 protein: CASSPPSGFKNIQYF. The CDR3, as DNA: TGTGCCAGCTCACCACCATCTGGGTTCAAAAACATTCAGTACTTC.

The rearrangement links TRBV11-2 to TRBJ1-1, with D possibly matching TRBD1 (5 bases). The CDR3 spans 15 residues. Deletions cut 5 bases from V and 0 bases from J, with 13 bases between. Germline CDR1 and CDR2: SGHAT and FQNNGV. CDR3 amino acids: CASSPGGTVNTEAFF. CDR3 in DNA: TGTGCCAGCAGCCCTGGGGGGACGGTGAACACTGAAGCTTTCTTT.

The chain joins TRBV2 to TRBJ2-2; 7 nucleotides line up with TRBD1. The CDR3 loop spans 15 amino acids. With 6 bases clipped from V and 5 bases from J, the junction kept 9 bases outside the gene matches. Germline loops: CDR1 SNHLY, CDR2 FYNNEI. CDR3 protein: CASSVGQRGTGELFF. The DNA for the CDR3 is TGTGCCAGCAGCGTGGGACAGAGGGGGACCGGGGAGCTGTTTTTT.